The 3 T cell receptor beta chains reported below all come from one sample, sequenced in a study of shared clonotypes between healthy human individuals. The naive CD8 population came from CD45RO-negative cells selected for CCR7, without terminally differentiated effector memory CD45RA+ cells. Sequencing was performed with immunoSEQ multiplex PCR; in TCRdb, only in-frame clones are kept and a portion is missing. The sample records around 2,000,000 clones, roughly 95% being singletons. Sequencing was done on a sample of naive CD8+ T cells sorted from blood. All receptors derive from a man younger than 30 in good health.

V usage is TRBV29-1 and J usage is TRBJ1-2; D is ambiguous. Between the trimmed V and J ends, which lost 3 bases and 3 bases, there was a span of 11 bases. In germline, CDR1 is SQVTM, CDR2 ANQGSEA. The CDR3 is 13 amino acids. Here the CDR3 DNA reads TGCAGCGTTGATCCGGGATTATACTATGGCTACACCTTC. This gives the protein CSVDPGLYYGYTF.

The genes are TRBV7-2 and TRBJ2-1; 10 bases fit TRBD2. The germline V gene encodes CDR1 SGHTA and CDR2 FQGNSA. The CDR3 loop spans 15 amino acids. The V and J ends lost 10 bases and 2 bases, in that order; junction bases with no gene match: 8. The CDR3 loop is CATTKREGAYNEQFF. The CDR3, as DNA: TGTGCCACCACCAAGCGGGAGGGGGCCTACAATGAGCAGTTCTTC.

The chain uses TRBV4-1 and TRBJ2-5; D uncertain. Trimming took off 1 base at V and 9 bases at J, with 12 bases between the two ends. There are 13 residues in the CDR3. Germline loops: CDR1 MGHRA, CDR2 YSYEKL. The CDR3 bases are TGCGCCAGCAGCCAAGTGATTGGCGGCCCCCAGTACTTC. Protein product: CASSQVIGGPQYF.